The TCR beta chain under discussion was sequenced for a study of T cells after yellow fever vaccination. Study at large: The SMART-Seq v4 Ultra Low Input method served to prepare the low-cell-number fractions.

MiXCR, applied by TCRdb to the 5' RACE reads, yields one record per CDR3 protein. The repertoire has 300,000 to 400,000 distinct CDR3 sequences, about an eighth of them found once; the top ten carry around 3%. Regarding this clonotype: Its antigen is still unknown.

The study, taken as a whole, reports: Although most clonotypes did not, a small share appeared in both CD4 and CD8 compartments. Clones from primary vaccination mostly reappeared after the booster (about 97% CD4, around 90% CD8).

The CDR3 has 14 amino acids. Germline V gene sequence: CDR1 MNHEY, CDR2 SVGAGI. The V end lost 4 bases, the J end lost 5 bases, and 11 bases lay between the germline ends. The clonotype was recovered from a man in his late teens or twenties who received the YFV17D yellow fever vaccine. The chain recombines TRBV6-5 with TRBJ1-4; D remains ambiguous. The sample consisted of CD4+ T cells sorted from PBMCs, taken 15 days after the yellow fever booster vaccination. The CDR3 nucleotides are TGTGCCAGCAGTTCCTTAGTCCGAAATGAAAAACTGTTTTTT. It is translated as CASSSLVRNEKLFF.